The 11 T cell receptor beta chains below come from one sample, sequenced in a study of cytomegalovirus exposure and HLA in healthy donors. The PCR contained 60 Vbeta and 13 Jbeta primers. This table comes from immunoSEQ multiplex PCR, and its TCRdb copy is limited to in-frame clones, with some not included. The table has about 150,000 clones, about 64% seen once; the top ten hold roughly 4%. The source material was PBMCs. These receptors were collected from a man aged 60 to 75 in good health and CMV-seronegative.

The CDR3 here is CASSQVWAEGSGNTIYF. The DNA of the CDR3 is TGCGCCAGCAGCCAAGTCTGGGCAGAAGGATCTGGAAACACCATATATTTT. V gene TRBV4-1 combines with J gene TRBJ1-3; D call uncertain. CDR1 is MGHRA, CDR2 YSYEKL, per germline. The length of the CDR3 is 17 residues. The V end lost 1 base, the J end lost 1 base, and 14 bases lay between the germline ends.

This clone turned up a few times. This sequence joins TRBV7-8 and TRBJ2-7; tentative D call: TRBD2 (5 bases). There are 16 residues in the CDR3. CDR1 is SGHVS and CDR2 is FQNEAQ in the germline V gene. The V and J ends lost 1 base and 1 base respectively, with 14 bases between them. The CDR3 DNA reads TGTGCCAGCAGCTTAGGTTCACGGTCGGGGTCCTACGAGCAGTACTTC. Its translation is CASSLGSRSGSYEQYF. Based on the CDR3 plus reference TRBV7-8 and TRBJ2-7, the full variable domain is GAGVSQSPRYKVAKRGQDVALRCDPISGHVSLFWYQQALGQGPEFLTYFQNEAQLDKSGLPSDRFFAERPEGSVSTLKIQRTQQEDSAVYLCASSLGSRSGSYEQYFGPGTRLTVT.

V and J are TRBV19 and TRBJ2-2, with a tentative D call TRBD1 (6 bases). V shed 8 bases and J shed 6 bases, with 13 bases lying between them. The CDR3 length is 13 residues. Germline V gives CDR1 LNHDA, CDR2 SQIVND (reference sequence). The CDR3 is CASHNRVAGELFF. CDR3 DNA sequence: TGTGCCAGTCACAACAGGGTTGCCGGGGAGCTGTTTTTT.

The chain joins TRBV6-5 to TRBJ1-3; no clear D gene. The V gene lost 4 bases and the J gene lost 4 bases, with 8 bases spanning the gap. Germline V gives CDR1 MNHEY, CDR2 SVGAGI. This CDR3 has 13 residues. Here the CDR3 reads CASSSSTGNTIYF. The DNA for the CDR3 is TGTGCCAGCAGTTCCTCGACAGGAAACACCATATATTTT.

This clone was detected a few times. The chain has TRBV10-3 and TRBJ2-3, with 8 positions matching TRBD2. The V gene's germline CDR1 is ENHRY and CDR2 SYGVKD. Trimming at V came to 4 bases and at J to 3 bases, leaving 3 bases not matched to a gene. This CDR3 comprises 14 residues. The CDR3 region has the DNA TGTGCCATCAGTGGGAGCGGGAGTACAGATACGCAGTATTTT. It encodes CAISGSGSTDTQYF.

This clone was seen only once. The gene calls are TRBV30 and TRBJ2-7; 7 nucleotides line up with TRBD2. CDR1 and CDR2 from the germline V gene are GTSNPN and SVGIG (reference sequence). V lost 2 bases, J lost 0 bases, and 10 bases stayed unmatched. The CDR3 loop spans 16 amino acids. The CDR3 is CAWSPPGSGSSYEQYF. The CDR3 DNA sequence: TGTGCCTGGAGTCCCCCGGGTAGCGGGTCCTCCTACGAGCAGTACTTC. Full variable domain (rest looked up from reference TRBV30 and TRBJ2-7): SQTIHQWPATLVQPVGSPLSLECTVEGTSNPNLYWYRQAAGRGLQLLFYSVGIGQISSEVPQNLSASRPQDRQFILSSKKLLLSDSGFYLCAWSPPGSGSSYEQYFGPGTRLTVT.

Here the CDR3 reads CASSLKGVRTEAFF. The CDR3 nucleotides read TGTGCCAGCAGCTTGAAAGGGGTTCGGACTGAAGCTTTCTTT. The chain uses TRBV5-6 and TRBJ1-1; TRBD1 might be the D (5 bases). CDR1 SGHDT and CDR2 YYEEEE come from the germline V gene. This CDR3 spans 14 amino acids. V was cut by 1 base and J by 5 bases, with 12 bases left in between.

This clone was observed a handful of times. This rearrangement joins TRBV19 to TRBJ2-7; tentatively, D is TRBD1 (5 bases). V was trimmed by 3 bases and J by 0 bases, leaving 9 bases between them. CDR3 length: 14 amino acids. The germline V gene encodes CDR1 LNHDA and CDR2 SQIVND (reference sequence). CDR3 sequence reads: CASSIATASYEQYF. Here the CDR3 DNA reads TGTGCCAGTAGTATTGCGACAGCCTCCTACGAGCAGTACTTC. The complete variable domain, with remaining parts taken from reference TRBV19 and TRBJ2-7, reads DGGITQSPKYLFRKEGQNVTLSCEQNLNHDAMYWYRQDPGQGLRLIYYSQIVNDFQKGDIAEGYSVSREKKESFPLTVTSAQKNPTAFYLCASSIATASYEQYFGPGTRLTVT.

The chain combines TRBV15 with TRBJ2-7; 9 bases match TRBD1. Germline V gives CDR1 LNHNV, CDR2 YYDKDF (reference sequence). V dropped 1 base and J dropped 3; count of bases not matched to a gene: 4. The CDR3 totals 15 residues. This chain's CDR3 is CATSRGGQGRYEQYF. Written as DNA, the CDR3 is TGTGCCACCAGCAGAGGGGGACAGGGACGCTACGAGCAGTACTTC.

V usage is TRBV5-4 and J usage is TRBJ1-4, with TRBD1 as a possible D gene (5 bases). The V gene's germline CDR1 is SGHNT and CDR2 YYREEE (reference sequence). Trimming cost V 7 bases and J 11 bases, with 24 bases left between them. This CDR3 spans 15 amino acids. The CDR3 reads CASHDRDSGGDKLFF. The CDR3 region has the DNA TGTGCCAGCCACGACCGAGACAGCGGAGGGGACAAACTGTTTTTT.

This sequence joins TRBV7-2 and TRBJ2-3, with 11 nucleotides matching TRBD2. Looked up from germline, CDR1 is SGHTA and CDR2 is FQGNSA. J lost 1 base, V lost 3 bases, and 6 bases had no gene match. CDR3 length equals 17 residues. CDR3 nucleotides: TGTGCCAGCAGCTTCGGACTAGCGGGTCAGGGCACAGATACGCAGTATTTT. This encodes CASSFGLAGQGTDTQYF.